This T cell receptor beta chain emerged from a study of T cell repertoires in cytomegalovirus infection (dated by TCRdb to about 2019). Broadly, across the study: The peptide stimulations were aimed at well-studied HLA-B-restricted epitopes as well as recently identified HLA-C-restricted CMV epitopes, whose presentation resists viral immunomodulation. Because public TCR beta signatures pointed to carriage of CMV infection together with the matching HLA type, the HLA type of each donor mattered for the analysis. Overall results and qualifications from the work: Carriers of CMV infection plus the relevant HLA type were discriminated by the cumulative frequency of public TCR beta family members in the study cohort and in an independent approximately 350-donor cohort. The ex vivo response was dominated by HLA-C-restricted CMV-specific TCR beta clonotypes, which also provided the single most frequent clonotype in two of eight donors.

The sequencer listed for this sample is Illumina HiSeq 1500. The public reads were reprocessed in TCRdb via fastp at Q25 and MiXCR, keeping in-frame beta chains. Here each entry gathers all rows of one CDR3 protein and keeps the most common genes and DNA. The sample contains approximately 270,000 distinct CDR3 sequences, about 20% of them found a single time. Together, the top ten hold roughly a fifth of the sample. Read against the paper, the sample's treatment or condition label means: in vitro stimulation with specific CMV peptide epitopes to enrich CMV-specific T cells. This clonotype has ten or more counts. There is no known antigen for this receptor. It has no much larger one-base neighbor in the sample; base qualities were not kept. This TCR was recovered from a human donor in good health (CMV status not recorded). Some clones in this sample may be carry-over from other donors' samples. Here the sequenced sample was cultured PBMCs, taken from culture after CMV antigen stimulation.

The nucleotide sequence reads as follows: TGTGCCAGCAGCCGGACAGGGAGACGCAATCAGCCCCAGCATTTT. This translates into CASSRTGRRNQPQHF. The sequence links TRBV7-2 to TRBJ1-5; the central 8 bases match TRBD1. There are 15 amino acids in the CDR3, from cysteine to phenylalanine inclusive. Here the CDR3 DNA is all that survives: 45 bases in frame from base 1. For this chain, trimming is 5 bases at the V end and 2 bases at the J end, and the number of junction bases without a gene match is 5. Per the germline V gene, SGHTA is the CDR1 and FQGNSA is the CDR2.